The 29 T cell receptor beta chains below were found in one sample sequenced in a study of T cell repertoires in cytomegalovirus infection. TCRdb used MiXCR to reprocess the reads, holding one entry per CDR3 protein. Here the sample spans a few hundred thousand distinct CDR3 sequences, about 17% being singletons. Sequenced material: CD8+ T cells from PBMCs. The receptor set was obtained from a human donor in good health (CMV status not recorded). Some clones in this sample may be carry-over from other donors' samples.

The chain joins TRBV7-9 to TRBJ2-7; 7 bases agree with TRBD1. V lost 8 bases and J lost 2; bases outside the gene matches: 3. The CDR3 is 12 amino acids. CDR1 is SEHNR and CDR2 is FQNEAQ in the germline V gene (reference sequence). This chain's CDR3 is CASADRAYEQYF. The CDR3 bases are TGTGCCAGCGCAGACAGGGCCTACGAGCAGTACTTC.

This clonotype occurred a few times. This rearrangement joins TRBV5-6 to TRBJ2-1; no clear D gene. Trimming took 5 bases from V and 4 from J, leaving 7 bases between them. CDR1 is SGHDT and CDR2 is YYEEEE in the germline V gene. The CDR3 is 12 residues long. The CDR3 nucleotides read TGTGCCAGCAGAGATCAGTACAATGAGCAGTTCTTC. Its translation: CASRDQYNEQFF.

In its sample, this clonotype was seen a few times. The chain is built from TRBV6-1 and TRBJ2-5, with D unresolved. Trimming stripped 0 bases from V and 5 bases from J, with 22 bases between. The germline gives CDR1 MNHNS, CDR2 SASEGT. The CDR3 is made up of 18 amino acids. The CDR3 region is CASSEATVGLNSLETQYF. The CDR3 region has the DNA TGTGCCAGCAGTGAAGCGACGGTGGGCCTCAATTCGCTGGAGACCCAGTACTTC.

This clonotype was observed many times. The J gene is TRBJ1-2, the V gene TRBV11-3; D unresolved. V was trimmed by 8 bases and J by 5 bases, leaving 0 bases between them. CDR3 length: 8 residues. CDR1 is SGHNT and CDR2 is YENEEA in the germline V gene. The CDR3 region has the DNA TGTGCCAGCTATGGCTACACCTTC. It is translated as CASYGYTF.

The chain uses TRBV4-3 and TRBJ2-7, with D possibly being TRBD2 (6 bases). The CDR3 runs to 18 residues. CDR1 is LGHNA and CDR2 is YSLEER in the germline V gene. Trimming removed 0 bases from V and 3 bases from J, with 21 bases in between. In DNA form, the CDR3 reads TGCGCCAGCAGCCAAGAGTATAACTGGGACTCAGGATTCTACGAGCAGTACTTC. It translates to CASSQEYNWDSGFYEQYF.

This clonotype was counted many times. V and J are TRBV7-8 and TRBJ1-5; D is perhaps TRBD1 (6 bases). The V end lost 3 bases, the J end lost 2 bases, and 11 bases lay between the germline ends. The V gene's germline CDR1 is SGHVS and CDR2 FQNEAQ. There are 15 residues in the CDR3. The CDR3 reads CASSLLDSRNQPQHF. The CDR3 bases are TGTGCCAGCAGCTTGTTGGACAGCCGCAATCAGCCCCAGCATTTT.

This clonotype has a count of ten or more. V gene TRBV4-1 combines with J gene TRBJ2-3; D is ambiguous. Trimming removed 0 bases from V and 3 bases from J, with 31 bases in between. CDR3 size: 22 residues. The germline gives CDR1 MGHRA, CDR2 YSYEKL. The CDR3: CASSQDPLIIGGSLLKTDTQYF. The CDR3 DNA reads TGCGCCAGCAGCCAAGATCCACTTATCATTGGCGGATCTCTCCTAAAGACAGATACGCAGTATTTT.

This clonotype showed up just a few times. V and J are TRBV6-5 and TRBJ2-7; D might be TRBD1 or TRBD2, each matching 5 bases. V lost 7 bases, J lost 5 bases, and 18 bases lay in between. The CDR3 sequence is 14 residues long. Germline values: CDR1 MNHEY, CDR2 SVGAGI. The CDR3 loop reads CASKLARGEHEQYF. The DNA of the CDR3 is TGTGCCAGCAAGCTCGCCCGGGGCGAACACGAGCAGTACTTC.

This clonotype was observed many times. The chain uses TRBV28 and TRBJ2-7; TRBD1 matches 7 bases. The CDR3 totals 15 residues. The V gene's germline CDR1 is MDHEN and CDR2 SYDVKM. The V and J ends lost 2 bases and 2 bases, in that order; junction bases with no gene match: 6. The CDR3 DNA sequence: TGTGCCAGCAGTTTACCCCGGACAGGAACCTACGAGCAGTACTTC. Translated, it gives CASSLPRTGTYEQYF.

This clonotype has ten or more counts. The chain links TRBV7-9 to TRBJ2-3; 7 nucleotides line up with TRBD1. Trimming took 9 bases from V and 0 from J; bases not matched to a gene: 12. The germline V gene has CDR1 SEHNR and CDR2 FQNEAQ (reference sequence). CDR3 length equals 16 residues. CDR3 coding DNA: TGTGCCAGTAGACCCGAAGGGGGCCTTAGCACAGATACGCAGTATTTT. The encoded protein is CASRPEGGLSTDTQYF.

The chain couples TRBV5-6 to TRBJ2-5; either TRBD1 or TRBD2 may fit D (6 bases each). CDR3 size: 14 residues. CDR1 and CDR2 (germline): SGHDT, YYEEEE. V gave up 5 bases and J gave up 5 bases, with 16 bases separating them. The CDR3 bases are TGTGCCAGCAGTCCAGTCCGGGGGCTCGAGACCCAGTACTTC. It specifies CASSPVRGLETQYF.

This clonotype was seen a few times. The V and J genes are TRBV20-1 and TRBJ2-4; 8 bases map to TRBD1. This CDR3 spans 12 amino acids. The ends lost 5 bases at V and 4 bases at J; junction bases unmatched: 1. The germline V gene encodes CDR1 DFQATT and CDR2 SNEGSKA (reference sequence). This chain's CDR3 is CSADRGKNIQYF. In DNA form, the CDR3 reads TGCAGTGCTGACAGGGGTAAAAACATTCAGTACTTC.

The CDR3 DNA is TGTGCCATCAGTGAGTGGCCGGGGGAGACCCAGTACTTC. As protein: CAISEWPGETQYF. V and J are TRBV10-3 and TRBJ2-5; perhaps TRBD2 as D (5 bases). V gave up 1 base and J gave up 5 bases, with 8 bases separating them. This CDR3 is 13 amino acids long. Germline CDR1 reads ENHRY; CDR2 reads SYGVKD.

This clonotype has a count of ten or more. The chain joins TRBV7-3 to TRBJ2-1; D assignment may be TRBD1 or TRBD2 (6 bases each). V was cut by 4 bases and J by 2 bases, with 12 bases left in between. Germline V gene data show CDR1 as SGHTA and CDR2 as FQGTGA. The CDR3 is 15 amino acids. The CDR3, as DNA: TGTGCCAGCAGCTCAGGAGGGGGACCCTACAATGAGCAGTTCTTC. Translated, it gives CASSSGGGPYNEQFF.

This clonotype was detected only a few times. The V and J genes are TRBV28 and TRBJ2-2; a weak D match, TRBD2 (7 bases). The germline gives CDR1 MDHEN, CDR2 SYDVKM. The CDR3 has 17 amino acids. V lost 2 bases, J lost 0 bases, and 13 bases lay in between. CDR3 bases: TGTGCCAGCAGTTTACGGGGGGCCGTCTCGAACACCGGGGAGCTGTTTTTT. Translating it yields CASSLRGAVSNTGELFF.

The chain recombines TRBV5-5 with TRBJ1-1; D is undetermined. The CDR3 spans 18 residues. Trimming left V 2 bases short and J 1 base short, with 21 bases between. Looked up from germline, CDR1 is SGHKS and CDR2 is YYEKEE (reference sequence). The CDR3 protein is CASSFHEFVGRSNTEAFF. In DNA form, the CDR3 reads TGTGCCAGCAGCTTCCATGAGTTTGTCGGGCGGTCGAACACTGAAGCTTTCTTT.

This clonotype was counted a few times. CDR3: CASSFTDRTSGNTIYF. The CDR3 nucleotides are TGTGCCAGCAGCTTCACGGACAGGACCTCTGGAAACACCATATATTTT. The V gene is TRBV7-9, the J gene TRBJ1-3, with 7 positions matching TRBD1. Trimming cost V 3 bases and J 0 bases; bases outside gene matches: 5. Germline CDR1 SEHNR, CDR2 FQNEAQ (reference sequence). The CDR3 sequence is 16 residues long.

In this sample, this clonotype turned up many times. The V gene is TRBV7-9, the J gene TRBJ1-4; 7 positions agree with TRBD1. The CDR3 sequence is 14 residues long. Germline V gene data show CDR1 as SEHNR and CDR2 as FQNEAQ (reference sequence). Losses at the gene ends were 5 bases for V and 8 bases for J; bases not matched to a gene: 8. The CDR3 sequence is CASSPGGLGEKLFF. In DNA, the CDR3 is TGTGCCAGCAGCCCAGGGGGTCTCGGCGAAAAACTGTTTTTT.

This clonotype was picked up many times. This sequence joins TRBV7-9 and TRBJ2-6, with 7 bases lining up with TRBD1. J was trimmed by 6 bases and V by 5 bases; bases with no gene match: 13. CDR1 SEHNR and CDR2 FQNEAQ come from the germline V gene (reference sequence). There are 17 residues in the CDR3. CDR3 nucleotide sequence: TGTGCCAGCAGCCTGAAGCGACAGGGCTCTTTGGCCAACGTCCTGACTTTC. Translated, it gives CASSLKRQGSLANVLTF.

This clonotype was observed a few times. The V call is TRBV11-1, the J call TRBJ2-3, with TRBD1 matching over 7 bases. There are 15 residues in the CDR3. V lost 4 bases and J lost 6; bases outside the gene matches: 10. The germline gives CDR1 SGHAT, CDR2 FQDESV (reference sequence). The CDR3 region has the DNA TGTGCCAGCAGCTCATGGACAGGCACAGGGGATACGCAGTATTTT. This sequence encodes CASSSWTGTGDTQYF.

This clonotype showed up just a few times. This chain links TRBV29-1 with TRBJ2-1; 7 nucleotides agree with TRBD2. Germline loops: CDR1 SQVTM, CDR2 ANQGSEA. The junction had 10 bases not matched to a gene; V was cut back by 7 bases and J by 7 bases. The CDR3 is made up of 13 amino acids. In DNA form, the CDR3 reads TGCAGCGCGGACTCTCTGGGAGGGAATGAGCAGTTCTTC. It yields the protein CSADSLGGNEQFF.

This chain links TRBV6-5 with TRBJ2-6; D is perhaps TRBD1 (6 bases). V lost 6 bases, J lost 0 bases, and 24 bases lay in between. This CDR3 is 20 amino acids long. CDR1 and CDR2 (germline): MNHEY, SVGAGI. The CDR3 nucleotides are TGTGCCAGCAGGTACCCTGGCAGGGGAAATCTGCGCTCTGGGGCCAACGTCCTGACTTTC. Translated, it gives CASRYPGRGNLRSGANVLTF.

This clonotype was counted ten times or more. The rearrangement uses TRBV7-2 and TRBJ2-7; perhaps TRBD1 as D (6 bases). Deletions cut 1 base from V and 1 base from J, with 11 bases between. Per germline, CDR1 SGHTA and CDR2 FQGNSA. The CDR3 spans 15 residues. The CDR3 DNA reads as TGTGCCAGCAGCTTAGGGTGGGACACTTCCTACGAGCAGTACTTC. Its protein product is CASSLGWDTSYEQYF.

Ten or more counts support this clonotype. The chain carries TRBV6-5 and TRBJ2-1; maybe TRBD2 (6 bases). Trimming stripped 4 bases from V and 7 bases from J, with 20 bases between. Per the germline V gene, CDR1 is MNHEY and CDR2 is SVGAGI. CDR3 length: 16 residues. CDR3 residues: CASSSRWMDGGNEQFF. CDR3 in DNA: TGTGCCAGCAGTTCCCGATGGATGGACGGAGGGAATGAGCAGTTCTTC.

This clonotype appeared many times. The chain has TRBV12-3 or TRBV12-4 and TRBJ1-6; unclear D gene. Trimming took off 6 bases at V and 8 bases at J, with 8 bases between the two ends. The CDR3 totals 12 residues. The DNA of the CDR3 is TGTGCCAGCAGACACATTGATTCACCCCTCCACTTT. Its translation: CASRHIDSPLHF.

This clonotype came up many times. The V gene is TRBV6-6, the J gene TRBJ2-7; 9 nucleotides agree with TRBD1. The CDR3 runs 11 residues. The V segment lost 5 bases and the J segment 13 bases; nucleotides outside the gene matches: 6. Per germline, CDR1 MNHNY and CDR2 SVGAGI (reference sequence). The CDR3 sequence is CASSPDRGLYF. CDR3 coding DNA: TGTGCCAGCAGTCCGGACAGGGGATTATACTTC.

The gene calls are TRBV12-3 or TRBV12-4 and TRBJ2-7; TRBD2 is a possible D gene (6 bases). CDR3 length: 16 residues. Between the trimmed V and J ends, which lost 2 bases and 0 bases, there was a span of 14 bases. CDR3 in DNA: TGTGCCAGCAGTTTATTGTTGGCGGGGAACTCCTACGAGCAGTACTTC. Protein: CASSLLLAGNSYEQYF.

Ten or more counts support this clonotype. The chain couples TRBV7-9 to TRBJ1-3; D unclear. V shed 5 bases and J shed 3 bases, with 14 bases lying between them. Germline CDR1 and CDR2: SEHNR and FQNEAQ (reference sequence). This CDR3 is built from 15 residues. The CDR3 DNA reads TGTGCCAGCAGCCATCAAGCGACGGATGGAAACACCATATATTTT. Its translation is CASSHQATDGNTIYF. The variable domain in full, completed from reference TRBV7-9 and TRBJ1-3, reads DTGVSQNPRHKITKRGQNVTFRCDPISEHNRLYWYRQTLGQGPEFLTYFQNEAQLEKSRLLSDRFSAERPKGSFSTLEIQRTEQGDSAMYLCASSHQATDGNTIYFGEGSWLTVV.

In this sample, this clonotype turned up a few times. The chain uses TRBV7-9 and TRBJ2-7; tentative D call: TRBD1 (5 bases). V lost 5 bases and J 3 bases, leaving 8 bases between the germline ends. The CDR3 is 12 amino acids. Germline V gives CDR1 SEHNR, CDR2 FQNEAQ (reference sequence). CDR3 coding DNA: TGTGCCAGCAGCGACAGACTCTACGAGCAGTACTTC. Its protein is CASSDRLYEQYF.